This T cell receptor (beta chain) was obtained from a study of PD-1 blockade in classical Hodgkin lymphoma. Germline CDR1 reads MDHEN; CDR2 reads SYDVKM. CDR3 length: 14 residues. Trimming took off 4 bases at V and 4 bases at J, with 11 bases between the two ends. Time point meaning: cycle 4 day 1 (C4D1), after less than 7 weeks of nivolumab. There was relapse after autologous stem cell transplantation in every patient, and there was variation in brentuximab vedotin exposure. Clones were read by immunoSEQ multiplex PCR, and TCRdb kept only the in-frame ones, dropping some. The sample has roughly 64,000 clones, about 90% seen once; the top ten hold around 10%. This clone appeared once.

Sequenced material: peripheral blood mononuclear cells (PBMCs), taken before the fourth cycle of nivolumab. The clonotype was recovered from a human donor with classical Hodgkin lymphoma. The chain employs TRBV28 and TRBJ1-5, with D possibly matching TRBD1 (5 bases). The CDR3 region is CASSWWDGNQPQHF. The DNA for the CDR3 is TGTGCCAGCAGTTGGTGGGACGGAAATCAGCCCCAGCATTTT.